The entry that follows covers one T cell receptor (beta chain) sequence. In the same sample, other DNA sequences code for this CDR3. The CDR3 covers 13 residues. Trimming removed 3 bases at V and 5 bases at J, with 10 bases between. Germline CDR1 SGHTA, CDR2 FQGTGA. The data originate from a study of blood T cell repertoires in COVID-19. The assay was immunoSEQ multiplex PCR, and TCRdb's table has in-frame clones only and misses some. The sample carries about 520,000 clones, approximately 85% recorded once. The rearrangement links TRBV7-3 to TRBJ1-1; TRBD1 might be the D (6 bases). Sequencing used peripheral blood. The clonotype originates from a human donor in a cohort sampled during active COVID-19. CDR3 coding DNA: TGTGCCAGCAGCTTTTACAGGGATACTGAAGCTTTCTTT. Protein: CASSFYRDTEAFF.